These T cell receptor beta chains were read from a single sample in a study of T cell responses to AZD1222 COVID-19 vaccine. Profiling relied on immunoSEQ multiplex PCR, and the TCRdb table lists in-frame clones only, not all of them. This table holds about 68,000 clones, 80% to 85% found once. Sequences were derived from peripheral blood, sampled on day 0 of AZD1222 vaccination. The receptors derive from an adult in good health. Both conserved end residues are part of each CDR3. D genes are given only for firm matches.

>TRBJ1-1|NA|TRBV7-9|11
CASSSWTEAFF
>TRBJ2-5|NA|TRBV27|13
CASSLSSQETQYF
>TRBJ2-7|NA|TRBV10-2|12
CASSVIRDEQYF
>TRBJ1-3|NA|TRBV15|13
CATSSDTGNTIYF
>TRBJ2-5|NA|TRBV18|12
CASSPGGETQYF
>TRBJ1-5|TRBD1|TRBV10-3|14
CAISHSGGNQPQHF
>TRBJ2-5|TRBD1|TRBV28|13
CASTTGGQETQYF
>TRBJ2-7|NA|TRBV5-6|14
CASSLAGAGDEQYF
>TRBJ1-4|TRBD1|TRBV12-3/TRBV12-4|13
CASRDRASGKLFF
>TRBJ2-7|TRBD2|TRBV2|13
CASSEERGWEQYF
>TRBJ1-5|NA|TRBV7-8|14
CASSLGSLGQPQHF
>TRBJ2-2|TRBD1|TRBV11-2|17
CASSSPWRQGDNGELFF
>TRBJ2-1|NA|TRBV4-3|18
CASSQSRGVMYSYNEQFF
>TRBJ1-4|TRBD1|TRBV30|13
CAWNTGGGEKLFF
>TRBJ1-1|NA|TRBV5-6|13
CASSLRVNTEAFF
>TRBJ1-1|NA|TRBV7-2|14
CASGNRLMNTEAFF
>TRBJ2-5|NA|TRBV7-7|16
CASSPGRLVGGETQYF
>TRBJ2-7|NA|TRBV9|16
CASSVDSVTRPYEQYF
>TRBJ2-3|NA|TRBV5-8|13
CASPGWGADTQYF
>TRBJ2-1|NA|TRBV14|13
CASTEEGSREQFF
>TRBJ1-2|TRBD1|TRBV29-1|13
CSAGGGQYYGYTF
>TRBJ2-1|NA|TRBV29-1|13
CSVESSPYNEQFF
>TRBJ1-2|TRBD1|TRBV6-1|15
CASSEGPGQGYGYTF
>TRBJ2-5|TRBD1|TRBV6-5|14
CASSYRTGEETQYF
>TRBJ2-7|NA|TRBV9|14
CASSVGQDLYEQYF
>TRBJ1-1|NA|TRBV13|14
CASSFTGLSTEAFF
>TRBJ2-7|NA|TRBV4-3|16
CASSQDWRTKTYEQYF
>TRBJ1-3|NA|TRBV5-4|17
CASSSRTYYNAGNTIYF
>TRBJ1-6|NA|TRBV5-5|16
CASRPRALKYNSPLHF
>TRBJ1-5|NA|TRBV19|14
CASSILEGNQPQHF
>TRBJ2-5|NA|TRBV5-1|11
CASSLKETQYF
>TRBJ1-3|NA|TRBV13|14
CASSLEGGGNTIYF
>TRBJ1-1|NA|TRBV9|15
CASSVGAGSNTEAFF